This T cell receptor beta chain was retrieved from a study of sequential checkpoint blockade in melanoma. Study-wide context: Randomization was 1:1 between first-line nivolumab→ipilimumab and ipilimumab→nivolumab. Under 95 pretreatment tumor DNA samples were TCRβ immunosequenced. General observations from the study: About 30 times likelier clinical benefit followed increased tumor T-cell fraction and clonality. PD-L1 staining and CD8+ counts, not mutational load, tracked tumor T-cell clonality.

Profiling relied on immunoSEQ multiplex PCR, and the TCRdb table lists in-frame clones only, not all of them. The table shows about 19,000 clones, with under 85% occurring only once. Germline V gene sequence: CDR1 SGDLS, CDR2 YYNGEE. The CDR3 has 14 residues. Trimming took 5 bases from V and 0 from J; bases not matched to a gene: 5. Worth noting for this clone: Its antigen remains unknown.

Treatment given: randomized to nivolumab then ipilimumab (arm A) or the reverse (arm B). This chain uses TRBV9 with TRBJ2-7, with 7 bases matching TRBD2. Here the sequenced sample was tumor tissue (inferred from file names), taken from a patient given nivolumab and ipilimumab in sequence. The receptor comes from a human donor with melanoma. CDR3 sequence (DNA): TGTGCCAGCAGTGGGACTATTTTCTCCTACGAGCAGTACTTC. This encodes CASSGTIFSYEQYF.